Listed below are T cell receptor beta chains from one sample, sequenced in a study of molecular identifiers for immune sequencing clone quantification. TCRdb reprocessed the PCR reads via MiXCR and lists one record per CDR3 protein. This table has over 300,000 distinct CDR3 sequences, roughly 24% appearing once. Sequencing was performed on naive CD8+ T cells from blood, with Jurkat cell RNA spiked in. The origin of the receptors is a human donor in good health. Some libraries in this study had Jurkat cell RNA spiked in. CDR3s include the opening cysteine and the closing phenylalanine or tryptophan. D genes are given only for firm matches. Expanded clones are given a class, and other clones once, few, many or no size at all.

J gene	D gene	clone size	V gene	CDR3 DNA	CDR3 protein
TRBJ2-5	TRBD2	few	TRBV4-2	TGTGCCAGCAGCCAAGAGAGTGAAGGCGGGAGCATCCGGGAAGAGACCCAGTACTTC	CASSQESEGGSIREETQYF
TRBJ2-3	.	few	TRBV12-3/TRBV12-4	TGTGCCAGCAGCCCGATACTGTCAGGTTACACAGATACCCAGTATTTT	CASSPILSGYTDTQYF
TRBJ1-2	.	few	TRBV23-1	TGCGCCAGCAGGCCAGGAGAAACAGGGTTGGCCTTC	CASRPGETGLAF
TRBJ2-5	.	many	TRBV25-1	TGTGCCAGCAGTGAATCGGCGAGCGGGCCCTTAACGGAGACCCAGTACTTC	CASSESASGPLTETQYF
TRBJ2-2	.	.	TRBV7-6	TGTGCCAGCAGCTTACCCAGACCAGACACCGGGGAGCTGCTTTTT	CASSLPRPDTGELLF
TRBJ2-3	.	many	TRBV29-1	TGCAGCGCCCAGACAGGAGATACGCAGTATTTT	CSAQTGDTQYF
TRBJ2-3	.	.	TRBV9	TGTGCCAGCAGCGAGGGCGGAACCTTTCCCGATACGCAGTATTTT	CASSEGGTFPDTQYF
TRBJ1-1	.	many	TRBV5-5	TGTGCCAGCAGCTTCGCGGATCTGAACACTGAAGCTTTCTTT	CASSFADLNTEAFF
TRBJ2-7	.	many	TRBV4-1	TGCGCCAGCAGCCAAGGTTGGGCCCACGAGCAGTACTTC	CASSQGWAHEQYF
TRBJ2-3	.	many	TRBV6-5	TGTGCCATCCCCTCTAGGGATACGCAGTATTTT	CAIPSRDTQYF
TRBJ2-3	TRBD2	many	TRBV30	TGTGCCTGGGGTAGCGGGGTGGGCACAGATACGCAGTATTTT	CAWGSGVGTDTQYF
TRBJ2-4	.	few	TRBV19	TGTGCCAGTAGTATGGGCCAAAACATTCAGTACTTC	CASSMGQNIQYF
TRBJ1-5	.	.	TRBV27	TGTGCCAGCAGTATACAGGGCTTTCCGTATCAGCCCCAGCATTTT	CASSIQGFPYQPQHF
TRBJ2-1	TRBD2	few	TRBV29-1	TGCAGCGTTGAAGACGCAGCGGGAGGGTACAATGAGCAGTTCTTC	CSVEDAAGGYNEQFF
TRBJ1-1	.	few	TRBV6-5	TGTGCCAGCAGCTATACAGGGCAGAACACTGAAGCTTTCTTT	CASSYTGQNTEAFF
TRBJ2-3	.	.	TRBV6-1	TGTGCCAGCAGTGAAGCGCCGGGACAAAAAAAAGGGGCAGATACGCAGTATTTT	CASSEAPGQKKGADTQYF
TRBJ1-1	.	many	TRBV5-1	TGCGCCAGCAGCTGGGGGACGAGGGGCAACACTGAAGCTTTCTTT	CASSWGTRGNTEAFF
TRBJ1-1	.	many	TRBV28	TGTGCCAGCAGTGTCGTATTTCACAGTATGAACACTGAAGCTTTCTTT	CASSVVFHSMNTEAFF
TRBJ2-7	.	few	TRBV4-1	TGCGCCAGCAGCCAAGGTTGGGGTACCCGAAGCTCCTACGAGCAGTACTTC	CASSQGWGTRSSYEQYF
TRBJ1-1	.	few	TRBV29-1	TGCAGCCATAGCGTGAACACTGAAGCTTTCTTT	CSHSVNTEAFF
TRBJ2-5	.	.	TRBV7-7	TGTGCCAGCAGCTTAGAGGCAAACATTGAGACCCAGTACTTC	CASSLEANIETQYF
TRBJ2-1	.	few	TRBV7-9	TGTGCCAGCAGCTTACGGGCGGTTTTTAGTTCCTACAATGAGCAGTTCTTC	CASSLRAVFSSYNEQFF
TRBJ2-4	TRBD1	many	TRBV5-4	TGTGCCAGCAGCTTGGCCGCAGGCAGAGGGGGCCGGAACATTCAGTACTTC	CASSLAAGRGGRNIQYF
TRBJ2-3	TRBD2	many	TRBV6-5	TGTGCCAGCAGTTACGGGACTAGAACAGATACGCAGTATTTT	CASSYGTRTDTQYF
TRBJ2-1	.	few	TRBV12-3/TRBV12-4	TGTGCCAGCAGCCTTGGGGGGCTCAGCTCCTACAATGAGCAGTTCTTC	CASSLGGLSSYNEQFF
TRBJ2-2	TRBD1	many	TRBV7-9	TGTGCCAGCAGCTTCTCGGGACAGATAATTACCGGGGAGCTGTTTTTT	CASSFSGQIITGELFF
TRBJ2-7	.	.	TRBV6-5	TGTGTCAGCAGTTACTCTTGGGGGCTTGAGCAGTACTTC	CVSSYSWGLEQYF
TRBJ2-1	TRBD2	few	TRBV18	TGTGCCAGCTCACTAGATACTAGCGGGGGGGCCGTCTATGAGCAGTTCTTC	CASSLDTSGGAVYEQFF
TRBJ2-1	.	many	TRBV4-1	TGCGCCAGCAGCCAAGATTCGACAGACCTTTACAATGAGCAGTTCTTC	CASSQDSTDLYNEQFF
TRBJ2-5	TRBD1	.	TRBV27	TGTGCCAGCCAACCGGCACAGGGGAGACTGCAAGAGACCCAGTACTTC	CASQPAQGRLQETQYF
TRBJ2-7	TRBD1	.	TRBV4-3	TGCGCCAGCAGCCAATACCGCGACAGGGGTCCCACCTACGAGCAGTACTTC	CASSQYRDRGPTYEQYF
TRBJ1-5	.	many	TRBV19	TGTGCCAGTAGTATCTTATCTGGGGGGCTCGGTCAGCCCCAGCATTTT	CASSILSGGLGQPQHF
TRBJ2-1	TRBD1	.	TRBV28	TGTGCCAGCAGTTCCTGGACAGGGTTTGACAATGAGCAGTTCTTC	CASSSWTGFDNEQFF
TRBJ1-6	.	few	TRBV13	TGTGCCAGCAGCTTTCAGGCAGAAGGGAATTCACCCCTCCACTTT	CASSFQAEGNSPLHF
TRBJ1-1	.	.	TRBV4-3	TGCGCCAGCAGCCAAGAAGGCTGGACGGTAGATCCTGAAGCTTTCTTT	CASSQEGWTVDPEAFF
TRBJ2-7	TRBD1	many	TRBV7-9	TGTGCCAGCAGCTCCCCCGGGACAGGGGGCTTTCGCGAGCAGTACTTC	CASSSPGTGGFREQYF